The 14 T cell receptor beta chains below were found in one sample sequenced in a study of T cell repertoires in cytomegalovirus infection (dated by TCRdb to between 2018 and 2020). This sample was sequenced with an Illumina HiSeq 1500. TCRdb trimmed the raw reads at Q25, called clones with MiXCR and kept productive beta chains. CDR3 protein duplicates are merged, each entry listing the most common genes and DNA. The sample records approximately 70,000 distinct CDR3 sequences, 4% of which are singletons. Of the sample, 22% falls within the top ten clones. Sample: PBMCs. The receptors were sampled from a human donor in good health (CMV status not recorded). Some clones in this sample may be carry-over from other donors' samples.

This clonotype was seen at least ten times. The chain joins TRBV7-6 to TRBJ1-1; tentatively, D is TRBD1 (5 bases). The V and J ends lost 9 bases and 1 base respectively, with 15 bases between them. The CDR3 extends over 14 amino acids. Looked up from germline, CDR1 is SGHVS and CDR2 is FNYEAQ. CDR3 in DNA: TGTGCCAGATGGGACCCCAGGCGGAACACTGAAGCTTTCTTT. This sequence encodes CARWDPRRNTEAFF.

This clonotype was observed at least ten times. The CDR3 nucleotides read TGTGCCAGCAGCTTTAGTGGGATTGACACTGAAGCTTTCTTT. Encoded protein: CASSFSGIDTEAFF. The rearrangement uses TRBV11-3 and TRBJ1-1, with no clear D. The CDR3 is made up of 14 amino acids. Trimming shortened V by 3 bases and J by 3 bases, and 11 bases separated the two germline ends. Germline V gene sequence: CDR1 SGHNT, CDR2 YENEEA.

Ten or more counts support this clonotype. CDR3 DNA: TGCAGCGTTGTTCTGCGGGGGGACAATGAGCAGTTCTTC. This translates into CSVVLRGDNEQFF. This sequence joins TRBV29-1 and TRBJ2-1; 8 bases match TRBD2. The CDR3 runs to 13 residues. Looked up from germline, CDR1 is SQVTM and CDR2 is ANQGSEA. Trimming cost V 4 bases and J 5 bases; bases outside gene matches: 4.

This clonotype was seen many times. This sequence joins TRBV7-2 and TRBJ2-1, with 15 bases lining up with TRBD2. The V segment lost 2 bases and the J segment 7 bases; nucleotides outside the gene matches: 9. Germline assignment: CDR1 SGHTA and CDR2 FQGNSA. The CDR3 totals 18 residues. The CDR3 reads CASSLTGTSGRRGNEQFF. The CDR3 nucleotides are TGTGCCAGCAGCTTAACAGGGACTAGCGGGAGGCGAGGGAATGAGCAGTTCTTC. Drawing the rest from reference TRBV7-2 and TRBJ2-1, the complete variable domain is GAGVSQSPSNKVTEKGKDVELRCDPISGHTALYWYRQSLGQGLEFLIYFQGNSAPDKSGLPSDRFSAERTGGSVSTLTIQRTQQEDSAVYLCASSLTGTSGRRGNEQFFGPGTRLTVL.

In its sample, this clonotype was seen many times. This chain joins TRBV28 and TRBJ2-7; D is unclear. Germline-derived CDR1 and CDR2 are MDHEN and SYDVKM. V was trimmed by 5 bases and J by 9 bases, leaving 14 bases between them. The CDR3 spans 12 residues. This CDR3 is CASSPDGLWQYF. DNA of the CDR3: TGTGCCAGCAGTCCCGACGGCTTATGGCAGTACTTC.

This clonotype was counted many times. The CDR3 DNA sequence: TGTGCCAGTAGTGTCCTCAGGGATCCCCCAGATGGCTACACCTTC. Its protein is CASSVLRDPPDGYTF. The chain is built from TRBV19 and TRBJ1-2; tentative D call: TRBD1 (5 bases). The germline V gene encodes CDR1 LNHDA and CDR2 SQIVND (reference sequence). V lost 5 bases and J 6 bases, leaving 19 bases between the germline ends. CDR3 length equals 15 residues.

This clonotype has at least ten counts. The J gene is TRBJ2-1, the V gene TRBV7-8; 9 nucleotides match TRBD1. Germline V gives CDR1 SGHVS, CDR2 FQNEAQ. Germline trimming cut 7 bases from V and 1 base from J; bases unmatched to any gene: 23. There are 21 residues in the CDR3. This CDR3 reads CASKIGVEGQGGRRSYNEQFF. In nucleotides, the CDR3 is TGTGCCAGCAAGATAGGGGTTGAGGGACAGGGTGGAAGGAGGTCCTACAATGAGCAGTTCTTC.

V gene TRBV7-2 combines with J gene TRBJ2-3, with 11 positions matching TRBD2. CDR1 and CDR2 from the germline V gene are SGHTA and FQGNSA. Trimming removed 5 bases from V and 0 bases from J; junction bases left unmatched: 7. The CDR3 loop spans 17 amino acids. CDR3 in amino acids: CASSTRTSGLSTDTQYF. The CDR3 DNA sequence: TGTGCCAGCAGCACGCGGACTAGCGGGCTAAGCACAGATACGCAGTATTTT.

This clonotype was picked up many times. The CDR3 region is CASSLPPGRGFGTDTQYF. CDR3 sequence (DNA): TGTGCCAGCAGCTTACCCCCCGGGAGGGGGTTCGGCACAGATACGCAGTATTTT. The gene calls are TRBV7-2 and TRBJ2-3; 8 nucleotides align to TRBD2. Germline V lookup: CDR1 SGHTA, CDR2 FQGNSA. V lost 2 bases and J lost 1; bases outside the gene matches: 11. The CDR3 totals 18 residues.

This clonotype was seen once. Just one base apart from a much larger clone, this may be a read error. The CDR3 does not close with the conserved phenylalanine or tryptophan, likely indicating a read error. The J gene is TRBJ2-7, the V gene TRBV14; D is ambiguous. The CDR3 is 12 amino acids. V lost 1 base and J lost 6, with 7 bases in between. Germline V gene lookup returns CDR1 SGHDN and CDR2 FVKESK. Here the CDR3 reads CASSQVWGEQYI. The CDR3 DNA follows: TGTGCCAGCAGCCAAGTTTGGGGCGAGCAGTACATC.

This clonotype was observed many times. V is TRBV7-2 and J is TRBJ1-1; maybe TRBD1 (5 bases). The CDR3 totals 14 residues. V was cut by 2 bases and J by 4 bases, with 11 bases left in between. Germline V gene data show CDR1 as SGHTA and CDR2 as FQGNSA. As DNA, the CDR3 is TGTGCCAGCAGCTTACAGGGTAGGAGCACTGAAGCTTTCTTT. Translation: CASSLQGRSTEAFF.

Only a few counts were recorded for this clonotype. The chain links TRBV19 to TRBJ2-3; the D gene could be TRBD1 or TRBD2 (6 bases each). The CDR3 is 14 amino acids. Germline values: CDR1 LNHDA, CDR2 SQIVND (reference sequence). Trimming removed 0 bases at V and 6 bases at J, with 10 bases between. Here the CDR3 DNA reads TGTGCCAGTAGTATAGACAGGGGAGGCGATACGCAGTATTTT. Translating it yields CASSIDRGGDTQYF.

This clonotype was detected ten times or more. The CDR3 here is CASSLRQDARETQYF. The CDR3 DNA reads as TGTGCCAGCAGCTTGAGACAGGACGCCAGGGAGACCCAGTACTTC. The V call is TRBV7-9, the J call TRBJ2-5; tentatively, D is TRBD1 (6 bases). CDR1 SEHNR and CDR2 FQNEAQ come from the germline V gene (reference sequence). Deletions cut 3 bases from V and 5 bases from J, with 16 bases between. CDR3 length: 15 residues.

The table lists this clonotype with many counts. V is TRBV12-3 or TRBV12-4 and J is TRBJ1-2; 11 bases are a match to TRBD1. The CDR3 is made up of 15 amino acids. V trimming: 3 bases; J trimming: 5 bases; junction bases outside the gene matches: 5. CDR3 in DNA: TGTGCCAGCAGTTTCCTGGACAGGGGGCCATATGGCTACACCTTC. Protein product: CASSFLDRGPYGYTF.